The following is a TCR beta chain sequence with its context. Its antigen is not known. CDR3 size: 16 residues. Looked up from germline, CDR1 is SGHNT and CDR2 is YYREEE (reference sequence). The V gene lost 6 bases and the J gene lost 1 base, with 18 bases spanning the gap. The sample is drawn from a study of siplizumab effects on memory and regulatory T cells. Study-wide points: Suppressive capability of dividing Tregs from siplizumab cultures went unverified. Versus over 25% in controls, the mappable alloreactive CD4+ clones averaged approximately 64% Treg-derived with siplizumab.

Per individual sample, about 10^5 TCR templates were assayed. Sequenced by immunoSEQ multiplex PCR; TCRdb stores in-frame clones only, minus some. The sample records more than 85,000 clones, roughly nine tenths being singletons. The sequence was collected from a human donor in good health. The chain carries TRBV5-4 and TRBJ2-3, with D tentatively TRBD2 (6 bases). Specimen: CD4+ T cells sorted from blood. CDR3 DNA: TGTGCCAGCACCACGGGGGTAGCGGTCCGCACAGATACGCAGTATTTT. Amino acid sequence: CASTTGVAVRTDTQYF.